The rows below give T cell receptor beta chains drawn from one sample of a study of shared clonotypes between healthy human individuals. Sequencing used immunoSEQ multiplex PCR; TCRdb keeps in-frame clones, though not all of them. Here the sample spans over 2 million clones, roughly 94% being singletons. Sequencing was carried out using naive CD8+ T cells sorted from blood. The receptors come from a man younger than 35 in good health. Each CDR3 is given with its conserved first and last residue. A D gene is named only where the DNA matches it firmly. A row's size may be missing; if present it is once, few, many or a size class.

CDR3nt,CDR3aa,v_gene,abundance,d_gene,j_gene,len
TGCGCCAGCAGTAAGGACAGGGGGGGAACCGGGGAGCTGTTTTTT,CASSKDRGGTGELFF,TRBV10-1,NA,TRBD1,TRBJ2-2,15
TGTGCCAGCAGCTTAGAACGGAGTGAAGCTTTCTTT,CASSLERSEAFF,TRBV7-9,NA,NA,TRBJ1-1,12
TGTGCCAGCAGTCAGACAGGAAGTTCCTACGAGCAGTACTTC,CASSQTGSSYEQYF,TRBV5-6,NA,NA,TRBJ2-7,14
TGCAGCGTTGAAGAAGGGGCAGGGTGGACAGATACGCAGTATTTT,CSVEEGAGWTDTQYF,TRBV29-1,NA,NA,TRBJ2-3,15
TGTGCCAGCAGCCCATTTAAACTCGAAAACATTCAGTACTTC,CASSPFKLENIQYF,TRBV7-9,NA,NA,TRBJ2-4,14
TGCGCCAGCAGTCTCACCGTGGCAGGGGGCGAAGGCTCCTACGAGCAGTACTTC,CASSLTVAGGEGSYEQYF,TRBV10-2,NA,TRBD1,TRBJ2-7,18
TGTGCCAGCAGCGTAGCCGGGACAGGGGATGAAAAACTGTTTTTT,CASSVAGTGDEKLFF,TRBV9,NA,TRBD1,TRBJ1-4,15
TGTGCCAGCAGCTTAGGGGCTGGGGGGCCAGACTACGAGCAGTACTTC,CASSLGAGGPDYEQYF,TRBV7-9,once,NA,TRBJ2-7,16
TGCGCCAGCAGCTTCCGGGACCAAGTCCCCGATGAGCAGTTCTTC,CASSFRDQVPDEQFF,TRBV5-1,NA,NA,TRBJ2-1,15
TGTGCCAGCAGTTTGGATACAGGGGATATCACCTACGAGCAGTACTTC,CASSLDTGDITYEQYF,TRBV28,NA,TRBD1,TRBJ2-7,16
TGTGCTAGTGGTTTGTCAGGTGGTGAAGCTTTCTTT,CASGLSGGEAFF,TRBV12-5,NA,NA,TRBJ1-1,12
TGTGCCAGCAGCTCGCCCAGGAACACTGAAGCTTTCTTT,CASSSPRNTEAFF,TRBV9,NA,NA,TRBJ1-1,13
TGTGCCAGCAGCTTAAACTGGCAGACCCCACCCTACAATGAGCAGTTCTTC,CASSLNWQTPPYNEQFF,TRBV11-2,NA,NA,TRBJ2-1,17
TGCGCCAGCAGTGATGGGGTCATCCAGCCCCAGCATTTT,CASSDGVIQPQHF,TRBV10-2,NA,NA,TRBJ1-5,13
TGTGCCAGCAGCCCCTTCCTGAACACTGAAGCTTTCTTT,CASSPFLNTEAFF,TRBV27,NA,NA,TRBJ1-1,13
TGTGCCAGCAGCCATACAGGGGGGGATTACGAGCAGTACTTC,CASSHTGGDYEQYF,TRBV7-9,NA,NA,TRBJ2-7,14
TGTGCCAGCAGTTTCGGGACAGGGGCATATGGCTACACCTTC,CASSFGTGAYGYTF,TRBV28,NA,TRBD1,TRBJ1-2,14
TGTGCCAGCAGTTTATCGGGGGATGATTTCTACGAGCAGTACTTC,CASSLSGDDFYEQYF,TRBV27,NA,NA,TRBJ2-7,15
TGCGCCAGCAGCCTCAACGGACAGAACTCCTACGAGCAGTACTTC,CASSLNGQNSYEQYF,TRBV5-1,NA,NA,TRBJ2-7,15
TGTGCCACTACGGACAGGGGGCGCGGCGAGCAGTACTTC,CATTDRGRGEQYF,TRBV27,NA,TRBD1,TRBJ2-7,13